The 14 T cell receptor beta chains in this list originate from one sample, sequenced in a study of response to subunit inactivated influenza vaccine. TCRdb re-called the RT-PCR reads through MiXCR, storing one row per CDR3 protein. The sample lists over 400,000 distinct CDR3 sequences; roughly 9.7% were seen once. The sample was PBMCs from blood, taken roughly 47 days after vaccination. The receptors stem from a man aged 50-59 years who received an inactivated influenza vaccine.

This clonotype occurred many times. The chain couples TRBV14 to TRBJ2-7; the D gene could be TRBD1 or TRBD2 (5 bases each). Trimming pared 3 bases from V and 0 bases from J, leaving 12 bases between. This CDR3 region has 15 residues. The germline CDR1 and CDR2 sequences are SGHDN and FVKESK. The DNA for the CDR3 is TGTGCCAGCAGCCAGGGGACGGGGATCTCCTACGAGCAGTACTTC. Its protein is CASSQGTGISYEQYF.

V gene TRBV6-2 or TRBV6-3 combines with J gene TRBJ1-1; D gene unclear. V was pared by 2 bases and J by 0 bases, with 7 bases between. The CDR3 is made up of 14 amino acids. Germline CDR1 and CDR2: MNHEY and SVGEGT. The CDR3 here is CASSYERVNTEAFF. CDR3 nucleotide sequence: TGTGCCAGCAGTTACGAAAGGGTGAACACTGAAGCTTTCTTT.

V gene TRBV7-9 combines with J gene TRBJ1-3, with D possibly being TRBD1 (5 bases). Per the germline V gene, CDR1 is SEHNR and CDR2 is FQNEAQ (reference sequence). CDR3 size: 15 residues. Trimming cost V 5 bases and J 3 bases, with 14 bases left between them. CDR3: CASSPLGPLGNTIYF. The CDR3 region has the DNA TGTGCCAGCAGCCCCCTGGGACCTCTTGGAAACACCATATATTTT.

This chain connects TRBV4-3 to TRBJ2-2; no reliable D call. Germline V gene data show CDR1 as LGHNA and CDR2 as YSLEER. The CDR3 sequence is 19 residues long. V was cut by 3 bases and J by 3 bases, with 23 bases left in between. In DNA, the CDR3 is TGCGCCAGCAGCCAGTTTTTTCCAAGGGCTTTAGCCGACACCGGGGAGCTGTTTTTT. It specifies CASSQFFPRALADTGELFF.

The chain recombines TRBV10-3 with TRBJ1-4; D might be TRBD1 (5 bases). This CDR3 has 14 residues. The V and J ends lost 2 bases and 5 bases respectively, with 9 bases between them. From germline, CDR1 is ENHRY and CDR2 SYGVKD. CDR3 bases: TGTGCCATCAGTGAGGGTACAGGCAATGAAAAACTGTTTTTT. Its protein product is CAISEGTGNEKLFF.

This clonotype was seen ten or more times. The J gene is TRBJ2-5, the V gene TRBV6-5; 8 bases fit TRBD1. The CDR3 sequence is 17 residues long. Germline assignment: CDR1 MNHEY and CDR2 SVGAGI. The V gene end was trimmed by 4 bases and the J gene end by 0 bases; junction bases not matched to a gene: 10. CDR3 sequence: CASSFPMADRDQETQYF. CDR3 coding DNA: TGTGCCAGCAGTTTTCCTATGGCGGACAGGGACCAAGAGACCCAGTACTTC.

The chain couples TRBV6-1 to TRBJ1-1; weak D call: TRBD1 (6 bases). Per the germline V gene, CDR1 is MNHNS and CDR2 is SASEGT. The CDR3 consists of 15 residues. V was trimmed by 2 bases and J by 4 bases, leaving 14 bases between them. CDR3 amino acids: CASSEYLRGTTEAFF. DNA of the CDR3: TGTGCCAGCAGTGAATATCTCAGGGGAACCACTGAAGCTTTCTTT.

The table lists this clonotype with a few counts. The chain joins TRBV9 to TRBJ1-2; a weak D match, TRBD1 (6 bases). V was pared by 2 bases and J by 4 bases, with 12 bases between. The V gene's germline CDR1 is SGDLS and CDR2 YYNGEE. The CDR3 contains 14 residues. CDR3 sequence reads: CASSVGGEGYGYTF. Written as DNA, the CDR3 is TGTGCCAGCAGCGTGGGGGGCGAGGGCTATGGCTACACCTTC.

The chain joins TRBV12-5 to TRBJ2-7; the D call may be TRBD1 or TRBD2 (5 bases each). V lost 6 bases, J lost 3 bases, and 18 bases lay in between. The CDR3 sequence is 15 residues long. Germline V lookup: CDR1 LGHNT, CDR2 FRNRAP. The CDR3 loop is CASGARDLLNYEQYF. The CDR3 DNA reads as TGTGCTAGTGGAGCCCGGGACCTCTTAAACTACGAGCAGTACTTC.

The V call is TRBV20-1, the J call TRBJ2-3; 7 nucleotides match TRBD2. Germline V gene data show CDR1 as DFQATT and CDR2 as SNEGSKA (reference sequence). The CDR3 contains 15 residues. Germline trimming cut 0 bases from V and 2 bases from J; bases unmatched to any gene: 5. In DNA form, the CDR3 reads TGCAGTGCTAGAGAACAGCGGGACTTCACAGATACGCAGTATTTT. As protein: CSAREQRDFTDTQYF.

This clonotype was detected a few times. This chain connects TRBV25-1 to TRBJ2-5; 11 nucleotides line up with TRBD1. Per germline, CDR1 MGHDK and CDR2 SYGVNS. Trimming cost V 0 bases and J 5 bases; bases outside gene matches: 2. The CDR3 extends over 15 amino acids. The CDR3 DNA reads TGTGCCAGCAGTGAATATAGGGACAGGGGGGAGACCCAGTACTTC. Translation gives CASSEYRDRGETQYF. Together with reference TRBV25-1 and TRBJ2-5, the CDR3 gives the full variable domain: EADIYQTPRYLVIGTGKKITLECSQTMGHDKMYWYQQDPGMELHLIHYSYGVNSTEKGDLSSESTVSRIRTEHFPLTLESARPSHTSQYLCASSEYRDRGETQYFGPGTRLLVL.

This clonotype was counted a few times. The chain carries TRBV5-1 and TRBJ2-5; no firm D call. Germline-derived CDR1 and CDR2 are SGHRS and YFSETQ. Trimming shortened V by 3 bases and J by 5 bases, and 20 bases separated the two germline ends. There are 16 residues in the CDR3. The CDR3 DNA reads as TGCGCCAGCAGCTGGAAACTGGACCTTTTGCCGGAGACCCAGTACTTC. It encodes CASSWKLDLLPETQYF.

This clonotype was counted only a few times. The chain links TRBV27 to TRBJ2-7; a weak D match, TRBD1 (5 bases). CDR1 and CDR2 (germline): MNHEY, SMNVEV (reference sequence). The CDR3 length is 14 residues. The V gene lost 8 bases and the J gene lost 6 bases, with 20 bases spanning the gap. This CDR3 is CASRRLGGRGEQYF. As DNA, the CDR3 is TGTGCCAGCCGTAGATTAGGCGGTAGGGGCGAGCAGTACTTC.

This clonotype was found a few times. This chain uses TRBV9 with TRBJ2-7; 7 bases line up with TRBD2. The CDR3 is 11 amino acids. The junction had 3 bases not matched to a gene; V was cut back by 3 bases and J by 9 bases. Germline V gene sequence: CDR1 SGDLS, CDR2 YYNGEE. This chain's CDR3 is CASSGPGGQYF. CDR3 bases: TGTGCCAGCAGCGGCCCGGGGGGGCAGTACTTC.